These 6 T cell receptor beta chains were sequenced from one sample in a study of EBV T-cell therapy then PD-1 blockade in nasopharyngeal carcinoma. Assay used: immunoSEQ multiplex PCR; TCRdb lists only in-frame clones, some missing. This sample has around 19,000 clones; around 84% occur once, and the top ten carry under 35%. No cognate antigen is known for these TCRs. Time point: 266 days after commencement of treatment, after nivolumab therapy. Specified treatment: AdE1-LMPpoly-expanded autologous EBV-specific T-cell therapy followed by anti-PD-1 nivolumab. The specimen comprised CD8+ T cells from blood, sampled at approximately day 260 from a patient whose treatment included autologous EBV-specific T cells and nivolumab. These receptors all come from a man in his forties with nasopharyngeal carcinoma.

The CDR3 bases are TGTGCCAGCAGGACAGGGTTCTCGGGAATCGGTCTCCAGAATTCACCCCTCCACTTT. It is translated as CASRTGFSGIGLQNSPLHF. The chain is built from TRBV5-8 and TRBJ1-6; 7 nucleotides line up with TRBD1. There are 19 residues in the CDR3. The J segment lost 7 bases and the V segment lost 5 bases, leaving 21 bases of the junction unmatched. CDR1 is SGHTS, CDR2 YDEGEE, per germline.

The V gene is TRBV24-1, the J gene TRBJ1-5; D not resolved. Trimming took off 4 bases at V and 6 bases at J, with 9 bases between the two ends. The CDR3 is 13 residues long. CDR1 and CDR2 (germline): KGHDR, SFDVKD. The CDR3 DNA reads TGTGCCACCAGTGAAGGGCTAACTCAGCCCCAGCATTTT. This sequence encodes CATSEGLTQPQHF.

The chain employs TRBV2 and TRBJ2-7; D remains ambiguous. This CDR3 has 15 residues. Trimming removed 1 base at V and 0 bases at J, with 10 bases between. Germline lookup yields CDR1 SNHLY and CDR2 FYNNEI. The CDR3 nucleotides are TGTGCCAGCAGTGAAGGGGTCCTAGGCTCCTACGAGCAGTACTTC. The encoded protein is CASSEGVLGSYEQYF.

This chain connects TRBV28 to TRBJ1-2; unclear D gene. This CDR3 has 14 residues. V lost 5 bases to trimming and J lost 1 base, with 11 bases between them. Germline lookup yields CDR1 MDHEN and CDR2 SYDVKM. The CDR3 DNA follows: TGTGCCAGCAGTAGAACGCCAGTTAACTATGGCTACACCTTC. Encoded protein: CASSRTPVNYGYTF.

The chain uses TRBV5-6 and TRBJ2-7; D is uncertain. V dropped 4 bases and J dropped 7 bases, with 9 bases sitting between them. The CDR3 is 11 amino acids. CDR1 and CDR2 from the germline V gene are SGHDT and YYEEEE. For the CDR3, the DNA is TGTGCCAGCAGCGTGAGTGGTGAGCAGTACTTC. It codes for CASSVSGEQYF.

The chain carries TRBV4-3 and TRBJ2-7, with D hard to call. The germline V and J ends were trimmed by 0 bases and 0 bases, with 15 bases remaining between them. Germline V gene sequence: CDR1 LGHNA, CDR2 YSLEER. The CDR3 has 17 amino acids. CDR3: CASSQDNFGLSSYEQYF. DNA of the CDR3: TGCGCCAGCAGCCAAGATAATTTCGGGCTTAGCTCCTACGAGCAGTACTTC.